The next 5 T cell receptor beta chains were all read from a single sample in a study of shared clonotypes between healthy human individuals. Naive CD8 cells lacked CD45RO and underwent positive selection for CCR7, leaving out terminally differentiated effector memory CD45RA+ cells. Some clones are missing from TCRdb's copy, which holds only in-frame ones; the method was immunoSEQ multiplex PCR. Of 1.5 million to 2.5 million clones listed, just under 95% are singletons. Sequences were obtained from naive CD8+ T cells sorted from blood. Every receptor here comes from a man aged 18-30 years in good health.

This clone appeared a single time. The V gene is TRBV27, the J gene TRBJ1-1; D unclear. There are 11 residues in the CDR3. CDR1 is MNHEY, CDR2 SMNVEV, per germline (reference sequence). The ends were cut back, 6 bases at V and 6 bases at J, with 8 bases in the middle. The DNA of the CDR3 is TGTGCCAGCAGATATGGGGCTGAAGCTTTCTTT. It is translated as CASRYGAEAFF.

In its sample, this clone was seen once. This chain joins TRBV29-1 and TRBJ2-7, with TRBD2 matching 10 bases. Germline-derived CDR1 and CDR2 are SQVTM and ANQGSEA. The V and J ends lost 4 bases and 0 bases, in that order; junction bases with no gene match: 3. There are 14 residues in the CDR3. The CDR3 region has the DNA TGCAGCGTTGTACTAGCGGGGCGCTCCTACGAGCAGTACTTC. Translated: CSVVLAGRSYEQYF.

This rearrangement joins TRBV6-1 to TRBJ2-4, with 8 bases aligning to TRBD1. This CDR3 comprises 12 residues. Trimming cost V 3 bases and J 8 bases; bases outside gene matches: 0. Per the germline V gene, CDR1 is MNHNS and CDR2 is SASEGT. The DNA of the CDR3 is TGTGCCAGCAGTGAGGACAGGGACATTCAGTACTTC. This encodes CASSEDRDIQYF.

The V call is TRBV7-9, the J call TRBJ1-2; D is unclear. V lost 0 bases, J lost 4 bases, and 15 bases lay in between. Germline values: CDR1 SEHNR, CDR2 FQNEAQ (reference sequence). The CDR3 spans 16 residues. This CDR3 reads CASSLALTETVYGYTF. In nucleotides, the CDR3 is TGTGCCAGCAGCTTAGCGCTAACAGAAACCGTCTATGGCTACACCTTC.

The CDR3 DNA reads as TGCGCCAGCAGCTGGATGCCGGGACTAGCGGGAGGGATGGACAATGAGCAGTTCTTC. Its protein product is CASSWMPGLAGGMDNEQFF. The chain joins TRBV5-1 to TRBJ2-1; the match to TRBD2 covers 16 bases. The germline gives CDR1 SGHRS, CDR2 YFSETQ. V was clipped by 3 bases and J by 5 bases; unmatched bases: 11. This CDR3 has 19 residues. Complete variable domain (other parts from reference TRBV5-1 and TRBJ2-1): KAGVTQTPRYLIKTRGQQVTLSCSPISGHRSVSWYQQTPGQGLQFLFEYFSETQRNKGNFPGRFSGRQFSNSRSEMNVSTLELGDSALYLCASSWMPGLAGGMDNEQFFGPGTRLTVL.